This T cell receptor beta chain appears in the sequencing data of a study of blood T cell repertoires in COVID-19. Generated by immunoSEQ multiplex PCR, the TCRdb table keeps only in-frame clones and is missing some. The repertoire holds roughly 340,000 clones, with 70% to 90% as singletons. CDR1 is LGHDT, CDR2 YNNKEL, per germline (reference sequence). Germline trimming cut 2 bases from V and 5 bases from J; bases unmatched to any gene: 2. This CDR3 has 14 amino acids. This TCR came from a man aged 35 to 55 in a cohort exposed to, infected with or recovered from COVID-19 (not recorded which). The chain uses TRBV3-1 (or the pseudogene TRBV3-2) and TRBJ2-5; TRBD2 matches 10 bases. Sequencing used PBMCs or T cells enriched from blood (not recorded which). The CDR3 sequence is CASSQLAGAETQYF. The CDR3, as DNA: TGTGCCAGCAGCCAACTAGCGGGAGCGGAGACCCAGTACTTC.